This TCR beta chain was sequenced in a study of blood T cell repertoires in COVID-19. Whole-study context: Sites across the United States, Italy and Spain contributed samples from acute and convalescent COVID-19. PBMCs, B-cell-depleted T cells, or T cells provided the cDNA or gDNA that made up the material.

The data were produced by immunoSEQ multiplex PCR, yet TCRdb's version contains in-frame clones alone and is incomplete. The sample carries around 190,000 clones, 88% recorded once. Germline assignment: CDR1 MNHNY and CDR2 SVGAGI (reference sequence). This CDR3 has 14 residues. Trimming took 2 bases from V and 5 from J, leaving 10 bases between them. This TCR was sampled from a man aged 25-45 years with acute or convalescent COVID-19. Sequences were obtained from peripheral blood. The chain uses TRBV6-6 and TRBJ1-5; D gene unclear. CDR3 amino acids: CASSYGTVDQPQHF. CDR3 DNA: TGTGCCAGCAGTTACGGTACAGTTGATCAGCCCCAGCATTTT.